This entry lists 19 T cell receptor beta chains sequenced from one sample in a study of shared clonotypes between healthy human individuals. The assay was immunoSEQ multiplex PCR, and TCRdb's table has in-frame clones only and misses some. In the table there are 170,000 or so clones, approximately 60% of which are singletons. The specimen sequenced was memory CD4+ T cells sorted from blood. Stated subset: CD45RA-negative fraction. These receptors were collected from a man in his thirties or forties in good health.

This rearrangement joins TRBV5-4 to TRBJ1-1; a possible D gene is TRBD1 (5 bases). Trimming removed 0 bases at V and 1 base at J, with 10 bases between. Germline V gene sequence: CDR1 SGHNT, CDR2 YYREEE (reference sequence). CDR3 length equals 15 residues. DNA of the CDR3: TGTGCCAGCAGCTTGGCCGGGGCAGGGAACACTGAAGCTTTCTTT. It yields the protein CASSLAGAGNTEAFF.

CDR3: CASSFGRDTGELFF. The DNA for the CDR3 is TGTGCCAGCAGCTTCGGGAGGGATACCGGGGAGCTGTTTTTT. The chain couples TRBV7-3 to TRBJ2-2; the match to TRBD2 covers 8 bases. CDR3 size: 14 residues. The V gene end was trimmed by 3 bases and the J gene end by 5 bases; junction bases not matched to a gene: 2. The V gene's germline CDR1 is SGHTA and CDR2 FQGTGA.

The CDR3 DNA reads TGCGCCAGCAGCTTGGAAGGGTTGAGCGAGCAGTACTTC. Protein: CASSLEGLSEQYF. The chain carries TRBV5-1 and TRBJ2-7; no clear D. The CDR3 has 13 amino acids. The germline gives CDR1 SGHRS, CDR2 YFSETQ. V lost 0 bases and J lost 6, with 10 bases in between.

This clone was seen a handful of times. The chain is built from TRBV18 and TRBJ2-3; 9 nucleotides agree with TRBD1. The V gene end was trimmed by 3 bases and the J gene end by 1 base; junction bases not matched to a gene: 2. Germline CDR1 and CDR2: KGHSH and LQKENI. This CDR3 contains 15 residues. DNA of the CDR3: TGTGCCAGCTCACCGAGGGACAGGGGCACAGATACGCAGTATTTT. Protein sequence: CASSPRDRGTDTQYF.

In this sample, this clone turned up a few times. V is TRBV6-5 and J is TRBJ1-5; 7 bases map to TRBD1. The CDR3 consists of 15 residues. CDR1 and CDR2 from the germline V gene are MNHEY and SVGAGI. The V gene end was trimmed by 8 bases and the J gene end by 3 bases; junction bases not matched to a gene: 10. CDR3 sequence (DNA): TGTGCCAGCGCCATTTCCGGGACAGACAATCAGCCCCAGCATTTT. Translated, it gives CASAISGTDNQPQHF.

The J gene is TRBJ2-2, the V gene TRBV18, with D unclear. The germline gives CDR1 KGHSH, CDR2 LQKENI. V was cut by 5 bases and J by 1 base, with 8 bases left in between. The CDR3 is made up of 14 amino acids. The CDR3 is CASSNQLNTGELFF. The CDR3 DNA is TGTGCCAGCTCAAATCAATTGAACACCGGGGAGCTGTTTTTT.

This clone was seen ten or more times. The CDR3 sequence: CASSLVLTGYGTEAFF. CDR3 in DNA: TGCGCCAGCAGCTTGGTCTTGACAGGGTACGGCACTGAAGCTTTCTTT. The chain links TRBV5-1 to TRBJ1-1, with 7 nucleotides matching TRBD1. V was pared by 0 bases and J by 4 bases, with 9 bases of the junction left unmatched. The CDR3 covers 16 residues. Germline assignment: CDR1 SGHRS and CDR2 YFSETQ.

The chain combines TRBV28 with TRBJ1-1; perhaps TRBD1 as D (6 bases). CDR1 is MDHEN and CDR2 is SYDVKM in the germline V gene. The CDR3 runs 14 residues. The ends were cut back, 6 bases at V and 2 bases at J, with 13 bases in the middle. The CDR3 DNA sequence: TGTGCCAGCAGCTTGACAGGCTTAAACACTGAAGCTTTCTTT. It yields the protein CASSLTGLNTEAFF.

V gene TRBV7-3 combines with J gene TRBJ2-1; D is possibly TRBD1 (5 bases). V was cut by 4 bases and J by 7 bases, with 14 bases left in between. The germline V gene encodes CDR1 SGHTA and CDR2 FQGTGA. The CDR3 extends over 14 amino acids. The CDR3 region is CASSSRRDRNEQFF. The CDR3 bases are TGTGCCAGCAGCTCCCGCAGGGATAGGAATGAGCAGTTCTTC.

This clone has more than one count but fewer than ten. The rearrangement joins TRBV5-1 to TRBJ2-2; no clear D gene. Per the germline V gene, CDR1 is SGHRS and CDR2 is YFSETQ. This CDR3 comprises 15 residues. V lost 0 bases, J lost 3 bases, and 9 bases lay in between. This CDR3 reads CASSLGLGDTGELFF. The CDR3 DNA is TGCGCCAGCAGCTTGGGGCTAGGTGACACCGGGGAGCTGTTTTTT.

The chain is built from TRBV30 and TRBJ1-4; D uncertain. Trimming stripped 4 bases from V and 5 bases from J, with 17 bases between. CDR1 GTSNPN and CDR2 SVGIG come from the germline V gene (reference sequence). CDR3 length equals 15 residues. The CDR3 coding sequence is TGTGCCTGGATGCACAGTGAGACTGGGAATGAAAAACTGTTTTTT. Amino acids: CAWMHSETGNEKLFF.

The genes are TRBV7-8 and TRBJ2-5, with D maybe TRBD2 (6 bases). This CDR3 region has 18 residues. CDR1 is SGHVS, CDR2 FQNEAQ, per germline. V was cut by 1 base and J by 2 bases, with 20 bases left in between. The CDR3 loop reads CASSLGRFGGQEQETQYF. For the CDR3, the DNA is TGTGCCAGCAGCTTAGGACGATTTGGAGGGCAGGAGCAAGAGACCCAGTACTTC.

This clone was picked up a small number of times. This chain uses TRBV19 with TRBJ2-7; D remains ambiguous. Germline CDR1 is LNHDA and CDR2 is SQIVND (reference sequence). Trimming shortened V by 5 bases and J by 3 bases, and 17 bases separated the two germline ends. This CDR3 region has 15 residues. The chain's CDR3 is CASSPKLVGYYEQYF. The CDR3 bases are TGTGCCAGTAGTCCAAAACTGGTCGGTTACTACGAGCAGTACTTC.

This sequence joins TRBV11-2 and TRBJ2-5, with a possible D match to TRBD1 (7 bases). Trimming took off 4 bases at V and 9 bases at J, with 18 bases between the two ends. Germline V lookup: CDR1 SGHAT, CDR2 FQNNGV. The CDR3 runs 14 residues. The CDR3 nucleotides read TGTGCCAGCAGCTCAAACAGGGGAGGAAGGGCCCAGTACTTC. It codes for CASSSNRGGRAQYF. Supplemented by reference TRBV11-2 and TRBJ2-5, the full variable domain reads EAGVAQSPRYKIIEKRQSVAFWCNPISGHATLYWYQQILGQGPKLLIQFQNNGVVDDSQLPKDRFSAERLKGVDSTLKIQPAKLEDSAVYLCASSSNRGGRAQYFGPGTRLLVL.

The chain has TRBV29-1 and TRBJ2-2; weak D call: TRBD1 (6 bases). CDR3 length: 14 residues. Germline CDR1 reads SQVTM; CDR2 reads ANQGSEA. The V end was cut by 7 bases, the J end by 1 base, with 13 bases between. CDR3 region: CSATGHMNTGELFF. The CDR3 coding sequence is TGCAGCGCAACGGGACACATGAACACCGGGGAGCTGTTTTTT.

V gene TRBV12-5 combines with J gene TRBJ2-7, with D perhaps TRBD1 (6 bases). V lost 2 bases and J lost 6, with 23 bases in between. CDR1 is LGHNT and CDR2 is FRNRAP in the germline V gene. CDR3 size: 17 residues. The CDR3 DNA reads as TGTGCTAGTGGTTTGTACGTCTCCCGGACAGTAAACCTCGAGCAGTACTTC. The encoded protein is CASGLYVSRTVNLEQYF.

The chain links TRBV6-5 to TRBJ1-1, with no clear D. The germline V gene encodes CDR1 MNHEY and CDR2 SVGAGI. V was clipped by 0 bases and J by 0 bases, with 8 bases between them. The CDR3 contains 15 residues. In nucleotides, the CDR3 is TGTGCCAGCAGTTACTCGGCCGACATGAACACTGAAGCTTTCTTT. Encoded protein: CASSYSADMNTEAFF.

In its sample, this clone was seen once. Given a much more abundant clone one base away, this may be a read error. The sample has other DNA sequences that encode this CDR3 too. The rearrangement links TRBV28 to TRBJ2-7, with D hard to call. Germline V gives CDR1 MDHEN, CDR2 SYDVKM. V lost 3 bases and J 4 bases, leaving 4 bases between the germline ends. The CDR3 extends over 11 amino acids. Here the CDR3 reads CASSFGYEQYF. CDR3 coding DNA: TGTGCCAGCAGTTTTGGGTACGAGCAGTACTTC.

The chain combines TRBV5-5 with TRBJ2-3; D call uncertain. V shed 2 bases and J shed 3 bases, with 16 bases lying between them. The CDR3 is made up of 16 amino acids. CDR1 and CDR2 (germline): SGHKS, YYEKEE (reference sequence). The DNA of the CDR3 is TGTGCCAGCAGCTTTTCGGGTGTAAGGATGACAGATACGCAGTATTTT. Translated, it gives CASSFSGVRMTDTQYF.